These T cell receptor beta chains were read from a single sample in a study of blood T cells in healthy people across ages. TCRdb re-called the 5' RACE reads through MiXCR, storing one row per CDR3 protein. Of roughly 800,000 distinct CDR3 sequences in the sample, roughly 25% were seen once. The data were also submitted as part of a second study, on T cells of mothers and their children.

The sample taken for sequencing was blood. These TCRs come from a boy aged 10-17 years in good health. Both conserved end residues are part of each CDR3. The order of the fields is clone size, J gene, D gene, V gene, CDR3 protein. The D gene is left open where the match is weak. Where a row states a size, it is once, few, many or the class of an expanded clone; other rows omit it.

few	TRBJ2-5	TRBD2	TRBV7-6	CASSLASLAAGFETQYF
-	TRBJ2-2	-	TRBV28	CANSFDRGELFF
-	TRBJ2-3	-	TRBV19	CASSMAASAKDTQYF
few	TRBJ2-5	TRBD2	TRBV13	CASSSGATTEQYF
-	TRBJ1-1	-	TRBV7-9	CASSFDKNTEAFF
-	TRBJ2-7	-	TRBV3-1	CASSQGDRAYEQHF
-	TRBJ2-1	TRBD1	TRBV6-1	CASTTGGEQFF
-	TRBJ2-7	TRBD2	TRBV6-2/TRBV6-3	CASSYGRLAGGQYEQYF
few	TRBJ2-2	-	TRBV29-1	CSVEAVFGTGELFF
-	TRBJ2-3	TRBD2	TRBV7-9	CASSPGLAGPTRTDTQYF
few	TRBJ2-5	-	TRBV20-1	CSARGQELETQYF
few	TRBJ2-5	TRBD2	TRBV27	CASSLSGLTSGYQETQYF
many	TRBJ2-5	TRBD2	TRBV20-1	CSVASGGQETQYF
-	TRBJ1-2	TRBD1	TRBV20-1	CSARWPGQGASYGYTF
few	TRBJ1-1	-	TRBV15	CATKTGDRINTEVFF
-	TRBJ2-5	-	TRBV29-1	CSVGLKGETQYF
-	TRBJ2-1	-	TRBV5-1	CASSFPSNEQFF
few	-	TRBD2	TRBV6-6	CASIPSGRDEQFF
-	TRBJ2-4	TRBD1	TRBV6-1	CASSVITGAGAKNIQYF
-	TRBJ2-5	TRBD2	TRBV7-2	CASGGGLAGLKRRNQETQHF
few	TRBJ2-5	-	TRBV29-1	CSFYPWGGEETQYF
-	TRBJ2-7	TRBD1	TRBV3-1	CASSKDRGGPYEQYF
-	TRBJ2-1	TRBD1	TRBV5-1	CASSSLPGQGISDEQFF
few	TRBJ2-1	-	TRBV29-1	CSLSSRVSAHNEQFF
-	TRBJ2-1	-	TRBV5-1	CASSQRLENNEQFF
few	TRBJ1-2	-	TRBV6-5	CASSSPGHRYYGYTF
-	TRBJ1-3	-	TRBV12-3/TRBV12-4	CASSFPQYAYRGNTIYF
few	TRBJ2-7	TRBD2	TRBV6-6	CASRPTSGRRYEQYF
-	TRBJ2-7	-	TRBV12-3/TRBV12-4	CASSPGTFDYEQYF
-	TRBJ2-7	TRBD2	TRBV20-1	CSARGLAAYEQYF
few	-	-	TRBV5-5	CASSLWPSYEQYF
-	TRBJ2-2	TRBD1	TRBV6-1	CASRKDRAGTGEPFF
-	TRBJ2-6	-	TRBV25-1	CASSESPGTGVFGPGANVLTF
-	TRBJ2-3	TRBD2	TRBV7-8	CASSLRPPLWREAGDTQYF
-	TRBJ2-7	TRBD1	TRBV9	CASSGLQGASSYEQYF